One TCR beta chain is described in this entry. Its antigen is unknown. The data belong to a study of Graves' ophthalmopathy and Graves' hyperthyroidism. Overall study findings and caveats: A 13-signature model separated ophthalmopathy from stable hyperthyroidism, about 90% sensitivity, approximately 80% specificity. Blood also harbored most expanded thyroid clonotypes above 0.001 frequency. It was with 70.59% sensitivity and almost 75% specificity that the model predicted ophthalmopathy progression.

Germline V gives CDR1 SGHDT, CDR2 YYEEEE. V gave up 6 bases and J gave up 1 base; unmatched junction bases: 12. This CDR3 is built from 16 residues. TCR beta CDR3 regions were amplified from RNA transcripts. First-round RT-PCR with HTBI primers preceded a second-round multiplex PCR. TCRdb itself ran the multiplex PCR reads through MiXCR, one entry per CDR3 protein. The sample contains around 1.1 million distinct CDR3 sequences, less than 45% of which appear only once. The J gene is TRBJ2-7, the V gene TRBV5-6, with TRBD2 matching 8 bases. The specimen sequenced was peripheral blood or thyroid tissue (not recorded which). This clonotype was obtained from an adult man with Graves' hyperthyroidism. CDR3 protein: CASTEFSGMISYEQYF. The CDR3 DNA follows: TGTGCCAGCACCGAGTTTAGCGGGATGATTTCCTACGAGCAGTACTTC. The full variable domain, its missing parts supplied by reference TRBV5-6 and TRBJ2-7, is DAGVTQSPTHLIKTRGQQVTLRCSPKSGHDTVSWYQQALGQGPQFIFQYYEEEERQRGNFPDRFSGHQFPNYSSELNVNALLLGDSALYLCASTEFSGMISYEQYFGPGTRLTVT.